One and the same sample provided the 8 T cell receptor beta chains below, sequenced in a study of cytomegalovirus exposure and HLA in healthy donors. The PCR made use of 60 Vbeta and 13 Jbeta primers. TCRdb's copy holds only in-frame clones and misses some; the assay was immunoSEQ multiplex PCR. Of under 110,000 clones listed, roughly four fifths are singletons. The sequenced material came from PBMCs. These receptors all come from a man over 45 in good health and CMV-seronegative.

The rearrangement links TRBV10-3 to TRBJ1-5; 9 nucleotides agree with TRBD1. V shed 6 bases, J shed 4 bases, and the junction held 7 bases outside the gene matches. From germline, CDR1 is ENHRY and CDR2 SYGVKD. This CDR3 comprises 15 residues. The CDR3 sequence is CAISQGQGGNQPQHF. CDR3 nucleotides: TGTGCCATCAGCCAGGGACAGGGTGGAAATCAGCCCCAGCATTTT.

This clone was detected only once. The DNA of the CDR3 is TGTGCCAGTAGTATAAAAGGGGGTCTATACGAGCAGTACTTC. It specifies CASSIKGGLYEQYF. The gene calls are TRBV19 and TRBJ2-7; D perhaps matches TRBD1 (6 bases). The germline CDR1 and CDR2 sequences are LNHDA and SQIVND (reference sequence). This CDR3 comprises 14 residues. Trimming cost V 2 bases and J 4 bases, with 12 bases left between them.

The chain carries TRBV5-4 and TRBJ2-5, with 7 bases matching TRBD2. Trimming removed 4 bases from V and 3 bases from J; junction bases left unmatched: 9. The CDR3 has 15 amino acids. In germline, CDR1 is SGHNT, CDR2 YYREEE (reference sequence). Here the CDR3 DNA reads TGTGCCAGCAGCCCGGGGCTGGGGAGGGAAGAGACCCAGTACTTC. It specifies CASSPGLGREETQYF.

This rearrangement joins TRBV27 to TRBJ2-3; 8 bases align to TRBD2. After removal of 7 bases from V and 9 bases from J, the junction contained 15 bases not matched to a gene. This CDR3 contains 15 residues. Germline CDR1 and CDR2: MNHEY and SMNVEV (reference sequence). For the CDR3, the DNA is TGTGCCAGCACCCTTAAGGGCGGGGGGCTTCTCACGCAGTATTTT. It encodes CASTLKGGGLLTQYF.

This rearrangement joins TRBV6-1 to TRBJ1-6; 9 bases fit TRBD1. The CDR3 spans 14 residues. The germline V gene has CDR1 MNHNS and CDR2 SASEGT. V dropped 6 bases and J dropped 8; count of bases not matched to a gene: 5. The CDR3 region is CASSSGTGYSPLHF. The CDR3 coding sequence is TGTGCCAGCAGCTCCGGGACAGGGTATTCACCCCTCCACTTT.

This clone was seen just once. The J gene is TRBJ1-2, the V gene TRBV28; no clear D. This CDR3 has 12 residues. Germline V CDR1 and CDR2: MDHEN, SYDVKM. Trimming left V 6 bases short and J 0 bases short, with 5 bases between. The chain's CDR3 is CASRGPNYGYTF. The CDR3 nucleotides read TGTGCCAGCAGGGGCCCTAACTATGGCTACACCTTC.

V is TRBV4-1 and J is TRBJ2-1; D is perhaps TRBD2 (6 bases). The CDR3 runs to 15 residues. Trimming left V 3 bases short and J 5 bases short, with 14 bases between. CDR1 and CDR2 from the germline V gene are MGHRA and YSYEKL. This CDR3 is CASSHRVGLNNEQFF. The CDR3 DNA reads TGCGCCAGCAGCCACCGGGTGGGACTTAACAATGAGCAGTTCTTC.

The chain recombines TRBV28 with TRBJ2-7, with 10 positions matching TRBD2. This CDR3 spans 16 amino acids. After removal of 5 bases from V and 3 bases from J, the junction contained 10 bases not matched to a gene. Looked up from germline, CDR1 is MDHEN and CDR2 is SYDVKM. For the CDR3, the DNA is TGTGCCAGCAGTACACTATCCGGGACTAGCGACTACGAGCAGTACGTC. It encodes CASSTLSGTSDYEQYV.